This T cell receptor (beta chain) was captured in a study of T cells in Graves' hyperthyroidism and ophthalmopathy. On the study more broadly: Prior to any treatment, at the point of initial diagnosis, peripheral blood was collected.

This clonotype has only a few counts. The TCR beta CDR3 regions underwent amplification using RNA transcripts as the source. Using the HTBI primer set, a first-round RT-PCR was run on the TCR CDR3. TCRdb analysed the multiplex PCR reads with MiXCR anew, one entry per CDR3 protein. Of about 640,000 distinct CDR3 sequences listed, more than 20% are singletons. CDR1 is LNHDA and CDR2 is SQIVND in the germline V gene (reference sequence). The CDR3 is 15 amino acids. The V gene lost 4 bases and the J gene lost 4 bases, with 14 bases spanning the gap. Ophthalmopathy patients all had a Clinical Activity Score of at least 3, a NOSPECS grade of at least 4 and disease under 3 months old. The study left out patients who had uncontrolled infection, other autoimmune disease, pregnancy or lactation.

This receptor was identified in a man aged 25-45 years with Graves' ophthalmopathy. The chain recombines TRBV19 with TRBJ2-1, with a tentative D call TRBD2 (6 bases). Sequencing was carried out using blood. CDR3 coding DNA: TGTGCCAGTAGTAAGGAGGGACCACTATACAATGAGCAGTTCTTC. Translating gives CASSKEGPLYNEQFF.